This is a list of T cell receptor beta chains from one sample in a study of blood T cell repertoires in COVID-19. The protocol was immunoSEQ multiplex PCR, while the TCRdb copy is restricted to in-frame clones and leaves out a portion. The sample yields hundreds of thousands of clones, 85% seen once. The sequencing sample was made of PBMCs or T cells enriched from blood (not recorded which). Source of these receptors: a man in his forties or fifties who had recovered from COVID-19. CDR3s include the opening cysteine and the closing phenylalanine or tryptophan. Each record gives: J gene, D gene, V gene, clone size, CDR3 protein, CDR3 DNA. D genes are given only for firm matches. Only some rows state a clone size, as once, few, many or a class for expanded clones.

TRBJ1-5 TRBD1 TRBV5-1 - CASSPGQNNQPQHF TGCGCCAGCAGCCCGGGACAGAATAATCAGCCCCAGCATTTT
TRBJ1-1 - TRBV21-1 - CASSKETGLNTEAFF TGTGCCAGCAGCAAGGAGACAGGGTTGAACACTGAAGCTTTCTTT
TRBJ2-1 - TRBV3-1/TRBV3-2 - CASSPLSVGSSYNEQFF TGTGCCAGCAGCCCCCTCAGCGTCGGGAGCTCCTACAATGAGCAGTTCTTC
TRBJ2-5 - TRBV7-8 - CASSRYGDLGETQYF TGTGCCAGCAGCCGGTACGGGGACTTAGGAGAGACCCAGTACTTC
TRBJ2-5 - TRBV19 - CASSTLSGVGETQYF TGTGCCAGTAGTACCCTCTCAGGGGTGGGGGAGACCCAGTACTTC
TRBJ2-1 TRBD2 TRBV7-2 - CASSRWEGYNEQFF TGTGCCAGCAGCAGGTGGGAGGGCTACAATGAGCAGTTCTTC
TRBJ1-3 - TRBV29-1 - CSVEDFGSSGNTIYF TGCAGCGTTGAAGATTTTGGTAGCTCTGGAAACACCATATATTTT
TRBJ1-6 - TRBV3-1/TRBV3-2 - CASSPLVLRSNSPLHF TGTGCCAGCAGCCCCCTCGTACTGAGGTCCAATTCACCCCTCCACTTT
TRBJ2-1 - TRBV6-5 - CASRRNRDTYNEQFF TGTGCCAGCAGACGAAACAGGGATACCTACAATGAGCAGTTCTTC
TRBJ1-1 - TRBV9 few CASSAPDSTKAFF TGTGCCAGCAGCGCCCCCGACAGTACCAAAGCTTTCTTT
TRBJ2-7 TRBD2 TRBV7-3 - CASSSVEGGSIYEQYF TGTGCCAGCAGCTCCGTTGAGGGCGGGAGTATTTACGAGCAGTACTTC
TRBJ2-7 - TRBV11-2 - CASSPSGSEQYF TGTGCCAGCAGCCCCTCCGGGTCCGAGCAGTACTTC
TRBJ2-2 - TRBV9 - CASSAAGTNTGELFF TGTGCCAGCAGCGCTGCGGGCACGAACACCGGGGAGCTGTTTTTT
TRBJ1-5 - TRBV7-8 - CASSFGRGANQPQHF TGTGCCAGCAGCTTCGGGAGAGGGGCTAATCAGCCCCAGCATTTT
TRBJ2-1 - TRBV6-5 - CAISPTGKSYNEQFF TGTGCCATCTCACCGACAGGAAAATCCTACAATGAGCAGTTCTTC
TRBJ1-2 - TRBV9 - CASSVGSGGTGSLTGYGYTF TGTGCCAGCAGCGTAGGATCGGGGGGAACAGGATCCTTAACTGGATATGGCTACACCTTC
TRBJ1-5 - TRBV30 - CAWSPPGGSQPQHF TGTGCCTGGAGTCCTCCGGGGGGCAGTCAGCCCCAGCATTTT
TRBJ1-2 TRBD1 TRBV29-1 - CSVDPGQGHGYTF TGCAGCGTTGATCCCGGACAGGGGCATGGCTACACCTTC
TRBJ2-3 - TRBV14 - CASSGLSASTDTQYF TGTGCCAGCAGTGGACTCTCCGCATCCACAGATACGCAGTATTTT
TRBJ1-4 - TRBV7-3 - CASSYSVPTNEKLFF TGTGCCAGCAGCTATTCGGTACCAACTAATGAAAAACTGTTTTTT